This TCR beta chain was documented in a study of early T cells in non-severe SARS-CoV-2 infection. Overall study: The input, bulk RNA from unsorted whole blood, was sequenced, and chains were unpaired. Study findings and constraints: The VDJdb matching leaned toward anti-spike CD8 responses and overlooked private and CD4 specificities.

As for this clonotype: The antigen remains unidentified.

Molecules of cDNA were individually given unique molecular identifiers that were attached to them. TCRdb reprocessed the 5' RACE reads with MiXCR, giving one entry per CDR3 protein. The sample lists 80,000 to 95,000 distinct CDR3 sequences, 16% occurring once. The source of this sequence is an adult who was a healthcare worker with PCR-confirmed SARS-CoV-2 infection or an uninfected control (not recorded which). The specimen comprised whole blood, sampled at baseline.

The CDR3 DNA is TGTGCCAGTAGTACCGGGAGCATCTATGGCTACACCTTC. Encoded protein: CASSTGSIYGYTF. The chain couples TRBV19 to TRBJ1-2; D is unresolved. This CDR3 is built from 13 residues. Germline V gives CDR1 LNHDA, CDR2 SQIVND (reference sequence). Trimming took off 4 bases at V and 4 bases at J, with 10 bases between the two ends.